These T cell receptor beta chains were read from a single sample in a study of neoadjuvant anti-PD-1 for oral cavity cancer. Libraries were prepared by immunoSEQ multiplex PCR; TCRdb keeps only in-frame clonotypes and omits some of them. The profile shows 84,000 or so clones, 84% of them singletons. Material: PBMCs, obtained before nivolumab (anti-PD-1) treatment. These receptors all stem from a person aged 40 to 85 with oral cavity squamous cell carcinoma. CDR3s include the opening cysteine and the closing phenylalanine or tryptophan. D genes are given only for firm matches. Not every row has a clone size; where given, it reads once, few, many or a size class.

size: few
J: TRBJ2-2
V: TRBV19
D: TRBD2
DNA: TGTGCCAGTAGTGCGGGGGAGGCCGGGGAGCTGTTTTTT
CDR3: CASSAGEAGELFF

size: .
J: TRBJ2-2
V: TRBV28
D: .
DNA: TGTGCCAGCAAGGGAAGGGCCGGCACCGGGGAGCTGTTTTTT
CDR3: CASKGRAGTGELFF

size: .
J: TRBJ2-3
V: TRBV5-1
D: TRBD2
DNA: TGCGCCAGCAGCTTGGATTCTAGCGGCGGCGATACGCAGTATTTT
CDR3: CASSLDSSGGDTQYF

size: .
J: TRBJ2-7
V: TRBV28
D: TRBD2
DNA: TGTGCCAGCAGTGCCCCCGGGGGGATCTACGAGCAGTACTTC
CDR3: CASSAPGGIYEQYF

size: .
J: TRBJ1-1
V: TRBV6-1
D: TRBD1
DNA: TGTGCCAGCAGGACACAGGGGCAGAACACTGAAGCTTTCTTT
CDR3: CASRTQGQNTEAFF

size: .
J: TRBJ2-1
V: TRBV11-2
D: TRBD1
DNA: TGTGCCAGCAGCGGACAGGTGGTCAATGAGCAGTTCTTC
CDR3: CASSGQVVNEQFF

size: .
J: TRBJ2-2
V: TRBV5-4
D: TRBD2
DNA: TGTGCCAGCAGCTTATCTAGCGGGAGTTTCGGGGAGCTGTTTTTT
CDR3: CASSLSSGSFGELFF

size: .
J: TRBJ2-1
V: TRBV11-2
D: .
DNA: TGTGCCAGCAGCCCGGATCTTGAGCAGTTCTTC
CDR3: CASSPDLEQFF

size: .
J: TRBJ2-7
V: TRBV11-2
D: .
DNA: TGTGCCAGCAGCTTAGGCAGCCTCTACGAGCAGTACTTC
CDR3: CASSLGSLYEQYF

size: once
J: TRBJ2-7
V: TRBV6-5
D: TRBD1
DNA: TGTGCCAGCAGTTGGACAGGCCCCTCTAGTGAGCAGTACTTC
CDR3: CASSWTGPSSEQYF

size: .
J: TRBJ2-5
V: TRBV5-1
D: .
DNA: TGCGCCAGCAGCCGGGACCAAGAGACCCAGTACTTC
CDR3: CASSRDQETQYF

size: once
J: TRBJ1-1
V: TRBV30
D: TRBD1
DNA: TGTGCCTGGAGTCCTATCCGGGACAGGGGAGGCACTGAAGCTTTCTTT
CDR3: CAWSPIRDRGGTEAFF

size: .
J: TRBJ2-7
V: TRBV2
D: .
DNA: TGTGCCAGCAGTACAGGTGGCTACGAGCAGTACTTC
CDR3: CASSTGGYEQYF

size: once
J: TRBJ2-6
V: TRBV5-6
D: TRBD1
DNA: TGTGCCAGCAGCTTGACCACAGGGGCCGGGGCCAACGTCCTGACTTTC
CDR3: CASSLTTGAGANVLTF

size: .
J: TRBJ2-7
V: TRBV27
D: TRBD2
DNA: TGTGCCAGCAGTGTCGGGAGGGACTCCTACGAGCAGTACTTC
CDR3: CASSVGRDSYEQYF

size: .
J: TRBJ2-1
V: TRBV15
D: TRBD2
DNA: TGTGCCACCAGCAGAGTATCTAGCGGGAGCTACAATGAGCAGTTCTTC
CDR3: CATSRVSSGSYNEQFF

size: .
J: TRBJ2-7
V: TRBV29-1
D: TRBD2
DNA: TGCAGCGTTGGAGCGGGAGTGGGCGAGCAGTACTTC
CDR3: CSVGAGVGEQYF

size: .
J: TRBJ2-3
V: TRBV5-8
D: .
DNA: TGTGCCAGCAGCTTGAGGACAGCTACAGATACGCAGTATTTT
CDR3: CASSLRTATDTQYF

size: few
J: TRBJ2-1
V: TRBV29-1
D: TRBD1
DNA: TGCAGCGTTGAAAACCCGACAGGGAGTAGCAATGAGCAGTTCTTC
CDR3: CSVENPTGSSNEQFF

size: .
J: TRBJ1-1
V: TRBV19
D: .
DNA: TGTGCCAGTAGGGCTCGACAGCTATACACTGAAGCTTTCTTT
CDR3: CASRARQLYTEAFF

size: .
J: TRBJ2-5
V: TRBV6-5
D: TRBD1
DNA: TGTGCCAGCAGTTCGCAAACAGGGGCTCTAGAGACCCAGTACTTC
CDR3: CASSSQTGALETQYF

size: .
J: TRBJ1-5
V: TRBV6-5
D: .
DNA: TGTGCCAGCAGTTACGGCCCGGAAACCAATCAGCCCCAGCATTTT
CDR3: CASSYGPETNQPQHF

size: .
J: TRBJ2-2
V: TRBV10-3
D: .
DNA: TGTGCCGTCCTGTCCGGAAACACCGGGGAGCTGTTTTTT
CDR3: CAVLSGNTGELFF

size: .
J: TRBJ1-2
V: TRBV11-2
D: TRBD1
DNA: TGTGCCAGCAGCTTAGAGGGACAGAACTATGGCTACACCTTC
CDR3: CASSLEGQNYGYTF

size: .
J: TRBJ2-3
V: TRBV9
D: .
DNA: TGTGCCAGCAGCGGACCCGGTAGCGTTCGGGATACGCAGTATTTT
CDR3: CASSGPGSVRDTQYF

size: .
J: TRBJ1-5
V: TRBV2
D: .
DNA: TGTGCCAGCAGTGAAAGGGACTTTAGCAATCAGCCCCAGCATTTT
CDR3: CASSERDFSNQPQHF

size: .
J: TRBJ2-1
V: TRBV10-2
D: TRBD2
DNA: TGCGCCAGCAGTGAGGGACTAGCGGGAGGGCCAAGGCAGTTCTTC
CDR3: CASSEGLAGGPRQFF

size: .
J: TRBJ1-5
V: TRBV25-1
D: TRBD1
DNA: TGTGCCAGCAGTGACACCGGGACAGGGAGCAATCAGCCCCAGCATTTT
CDR3: CASSDTGTGSNQPQHF

size: .
J: TRBJ2-7
V: TRBV4-2
D: .
DNA: TGTGCCAGCAGCCAAGATGCGCAGGGCACCTACGAGCAGTACTTC
CDR3: CASSQDAQGTYEQYF

size: .
J: TRBJ2-7
V: TRBV11-2
D: .
DNA: TGTGCCAGCAGCTTAGATCCGGGGAACGAGCAGTACTTC
CDR3: CASSLDPGNEQYF

size: few
J: TRBJ2-4
V: TRBV7-8
D: .
DNA: TGTGCCAGCAGTCGCGGCGGGGTGGCCAAAAACATTCAGTACTTC
CDR3: CASSRGGVAKNIQYF

size: once
J: TRBJ1-1
V: TRBV6-5
D: .
DNA: TGTGCCAGCAGCACAGTGAGTGAAGCTTTCTTT
CDR3: CASSTVSEAFF

size: .
J: TRBJ2-7
V: TRBV5-1
D: .
DNA: TGCGCCAGCAGCTTTGAAAGTCAATACGAGCAGTACTTC
CDR3: CASSFESQYEQYF

size: .
J: TRBJ1-1
V: TRBV14
D: .
DNA: TGTGCCAGCAGCCGCCAGGGTGGGGGCACTGAAGCTTTCTTT
CDR3: CASSRQGGGTEAFF

size: .
J: TRBJ2-6
V: TRBV5-6
D: .
DNA: TGTGCCAGCAGCTACCGGGACCGGTACAGCTCTGGGGCCAACGTCCTGACTTTC
CDR3: CASSYRDRYSSGANVLTF

size: .
J: TRBJ2-7
V: TRBV13
D: TRBD2
DNA: TGTGCCTCCGCGGCTAGCGGGCGCCTTTCCTACGAGCAGTACTTC
CDR3: CASAASGRLSYEQYF

size: .
J: TRBJ2-2
V: TRBV6-5
D: .
DNA: TGTGCCAGCATCGGAAGGGCCACCGGGGAGCTGTTTTTT
CDR3: CASIGRATGELFF

size: .
J: TRBJ2-1
V: TRBV6-1
D: .
DNA: TGTGCCAGCAGACAACAGGGGACGCTGGGGGGGGAGCAGTTCTTC
CDR3: CASRQQGTLGGEQFF

size: few
J: TRBJ1-2
V: TRBV2
D: TRBD1
DNA: TGTGCTATAGACAGGGTCAATGGCTACACCTTC
CDR3: CAIDRVNGYTF

size: .
J: TRBJ2-3
V: TRBV6-5
D: .
DNA: TGTGCCAGCAGTCCCCGATTGAGGAGCACAGATACGCAGTATTTT
CDR3: CASSPRLRSTDTQYF

size: .
J: TRBJ2-5
V: TRBV19
D: TRBD1
DNA: TGTGCCAGTAGTGCCAACAGGGGTACGGGCCAGTACTTC
CDR3: CASSANRGTGQYF

size: .
J: TRBJ2-1
V: TRBV5-1
D: .
DNA: TGCGCCAGCAGCTTGGAGTTAGGACTACCTGGCGATGAGCAGTTCTTC
CDR3: CASSLELGLPGDEQFF